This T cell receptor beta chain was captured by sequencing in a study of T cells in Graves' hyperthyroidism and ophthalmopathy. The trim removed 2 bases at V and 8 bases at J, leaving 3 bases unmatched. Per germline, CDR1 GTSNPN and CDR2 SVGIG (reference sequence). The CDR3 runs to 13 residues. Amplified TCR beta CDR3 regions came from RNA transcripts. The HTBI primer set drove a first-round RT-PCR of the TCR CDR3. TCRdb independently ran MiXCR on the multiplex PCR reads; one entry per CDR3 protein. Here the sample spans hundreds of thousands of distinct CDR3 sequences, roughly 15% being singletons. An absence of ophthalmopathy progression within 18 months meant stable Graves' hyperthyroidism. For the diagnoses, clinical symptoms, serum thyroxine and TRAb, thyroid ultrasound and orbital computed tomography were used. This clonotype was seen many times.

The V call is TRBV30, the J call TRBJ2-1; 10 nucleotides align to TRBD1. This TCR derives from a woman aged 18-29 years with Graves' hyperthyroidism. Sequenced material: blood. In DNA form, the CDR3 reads TGTGCCTGGAGTTGGGACAGGGGCGATGAGCAGTTCTTC. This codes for CAWSWDRGDEQFF.